The 8 T cell receptor beta chains reported below all come from one sample, sequenced in a study of shared clonotypes between healthy human individuals. Profiling relied on immunoSEQ multiplex PCR, and the TCRdb table lists in-frame clones only, not all of them. Among almost 750,000 clones listed, around 70% were seen once. The source material was memory CD4+ T cells sorted from blood. Subset here: CD45RA-negative fraction. These receptors were taken from a woman under 40 in good health.

The chain uses TRBV29-1 and TRBJ1-2; D perhaps matches TRBD1 (5 bases). CDR3 length: 13 residues. Germline CDR1 reads SQVTM; CDR2 reads ANQGSEA. V gave up 3 bases and J gave up 4 bases, with 12 bases separating them. The CDR3 protein is CSVEWPGGYGYTF. CDR3 bases: TGCAGCGTTGAGTGGCCCGGGGGCTATGGCTACACCTTC.

This sequence joins TRBV29-1 and TRBJ1-4; D is possibly TRBD1 (5 bases). V was trimmed by 7 bases and J by 5 bases, leaving 11 bases between them. The CDR3 spans 12 residues. Germline lookup yields CDR1 SQVTM and CDR2 ANQGSEA. The CDR3 here is CSAGGGNEKLFF. CDR3 DNA: TGCAGCGCCGGGGGAGGGAATGAAAAACTGTTTTTT.

The V call is TRBV28, the J call TRBJ2-7; 12 nucleotides line up with TRBD2. The CDR3 is made up of 15 amino acids. Germline trimming cut 4 bases from V and 6 bases from J; bases unmatched to any gene: 7. The V gene's germline CDR1 is MDHEN and CDR2 SYDVKM. CDR3 loop: CASSSTPGLAGEQYF. CDR3 DNA: TGTGCCAGCAGTTCGACTCCGGGACTAGCGGGCGAGCAGTACTTC.

This clone was seen only once. The gene calls are TRBV11-1 and TRBJ2-7; 7 positions match TRBD1. There are 13 residues in the CDR3. The ends lost 5 bases at V and 3 bases at J; junction bases unmatched: 4. CDR1 and CDR2 from the germline V gene are SGHAT and FQDESV (reference sequence). The CDR3 protein is CASSSTGVYEQYF. The CDR3 region has the DNA TGTGCCAGCAGCAGTACAGGGGTCTACGAGCAGTACTTC.

This clone was observed a handful of times. The chain couples TRBV5-4 to TRBJ1-1; the match to TRBD1 covers 10 bases. Losses at the gene ends were 4 bases for V and 6 bases for J; bases not matched to a gene: 6. The CDR3 consists of 14 residues. Per germline, CDR1 SGHNT and CDR2 YYREEE (reference sequence). This CDR3 reads CASSAGQGMAEAFF. The CDR3 DNA is TGTGCCAGCAGCGCGGGACAGGGGATGGCTGAAGCTTTCTTT.

As for this clone: Within the sample, other DNA sequences also encode this same CDR3. This chain joins TRBV14 and TRBJ1-4; D unclear. Germline V CDR1 and CDR2: SGHDN, FVKESK. The CDR3 has 14 residues. The germline V and J ends were trimmed by 1 base and 5 bases, with 8 bases remaining between them. This CDR3 reads CASSQVVGNEKLFF. In DNA, the CDR3 is TGTGCCAGCAGCCAAGTAGTTGGGAATGAAAAACTGTTTTTT.

The table lists this clone with many counts. The J gene is TRBJ1-2, the V gene TRBV11-1; TRBD1 is a possible D gene (6 bases). There are 15 residues in the CDR3. Germline CDR1 SGHAT, CDR2 FQDESV (reference sequence). V was trimmed by 5 bases and J by 8 bases, leaving 21 bases between them. For the CDR3, the DNA is TGTGCCAGCAGCCCCGGGTTAACAGGGTTCCGGGGCTACACCTTC. It is translated as CASSPGLTGFRGYTF.

The rearrangement links TRBV28 to TRBJ2-5, with 8 bases aligning to TRBD2. Losses at the gene ends were 11 bases for V and 5 bases for J; bases not matched to a gene: 13. Germline assignment: CDR1 MDHEN and CDR2 SYDVKM. There are 14 residues in the CDR3. CDR3 protein: CARLPGGGRETQYF. The CDR3 region has the DNA TGTGCCCGCCTCCCGGGGGGCGGGAGGGAGACCCAGTACTTC.